A selection of T cell receptor beta chains follows, all from one sample in a study of blood T cell repertoires in COVID-19. Using immunoSEQ multiplex PCR, the repertoire was profiled, and TCRdb retains in-frame clones only, with some absent. The sample carries about 430,000 clones, roughly 90% recorded once. Sequenced input: peripheral blood. The receptors come from a young man with COVID-19, enrolled during active disease. CDR3s include the opening cysteine and the closing phenylalanine or tryptophan. The D gene is left open where the match is weak. For some rows the clone size is stated as once, few or many, or as a class when expanded; others skip it.

d_call: -
j_call: TRBJ1-5
cdr3_length: 15
v_call: TRBV2
clone_size: -
cdr3_aa: CASAINRDYNQPQHF
cdr3_nt: TGTGCCAGCGCAATTAACAGGGACTATAATCAGCCCCAGCATTTT

d_call: TRBD1
j_call: TRBJ2-5
cdr3_length: 17
v_call: TRBV4-2
clone_size: -
cdr3_aa: CASSQELSTGGGETQYF
cdr3_nt: TGTGCCAGCAGCCAAGAACTTTCGACAGGGGGCGGAGAGACCCAGTACTTC

d_call: TRBD1
j_call: TRBJ2-3
cdr3_length: 17
v_call: TRBV3-1/TRBV3-2
clone_size: -
cdr3_aa: CASSQGSGGPRQGTQYF
cdr3_nt: TGTGCCAGCAGCCAAGGTTCAGGGGGCCCCCGGCAAGGTACGCAGTATTTT

d_call: -
j_call: TRBJ2-5
cdr3_length: 13
v_call: TRBV6-5
clone_size: -
cdr3_aa: CASSFGGEQTQYF
cdr3_nt: TGTGCCAGCAGTTTTGGAGGGGAACAGACCCAGTACTTC

d_call: -
j_call: TRBJ2-7
cdr3_length: 13
v_call: TRBV27
clone_size: -
cdr3_aa: CASSLNSGYEQYF
cdr3_nt: TGTGCCAGCAGTTTAAATAGCGGCTACGAGCAGTACTTC

d_call: TRBD1
j_call: TRBJ2-3
cdr3_length: 13
v_call: TRBV5-4
clone_size: -
cdr3_aa: CASSTDRGDTQYF
cdr3_nt: TGTGCCAGCAGCACGGACAGGGGAGATACGCAGTATTTT

d_call: -
j_call: TRBJ1-2
cdr3_length: 14
v_call: TRBV2
clone_size: -
cdr3_aa: CASRWTETNYGYTF
cdr3_nt: TGTGCCAGCAGGTGGACAGAGACTAACTATGGCTACACCTTC

d_call: -
j_call: TRBJ2-3
cdr3_length: 15
v_call: TRBV10-3
clone_size: -
cdr3_aa: CAISDGLSFTDTQYF
cdr3_nt: TGTGCCATCAGTGATGGGCTGTCCTTCACAGATACGCAGTATTTT

d_call: -
j_call: TRBJ2-3
cdr3_length: 17
v_call: TRBV4-1
clone_size: -
cdr3_aa: CASSQDPQGLSTDTQYF
cdr3_nt: TGCGCCAGCAGCCAAGACCCCCAGGGTTTGAGCACAGATACGCAGTATTTT

d_call: TRBD1
j_call: TRBJ1-1
cdr3_length: 15
v_call: TRBV30
clone_size: -
cdr3_aa: CAWNFRDRRGTEAFF
cdr3_nt: TGTGCCTGGAATTTCCGGGACAGGAGGGGCACTGAAGCTTTCTTT

d_call: -
j_call: TRBJ2-3
cdr3_length: 13
v_call: TRBV19
clone_size: -
cdr3_aa: CASTSRFSDTQYF
cdr3_nt: TGTGCCAGTACTAGTCGGTTCTCAGATACGCAGTATTTT

d_call: -
j_call: TRBJ1-1
cdr3_length: 13
v_call: TRBV19
clone_size: -
cdr3_aa: CASSMMGGREAFF
cdr3_nt: TGTGCCAGTAGTATGATGGGAGGGCGGGAAGCTTTCTTT

d_call: TRBD1
j_call: TRBJ2-2
cdr3_length: 14
v_call: TRBV10-3
clone_size: once
cdr3_aa: CAIPRGTNTGELFF
cdr3_nt: TGTGCCATCCCCAGGGGGACGAACACCGGGGAGCTGTTTTTT

d_call: TRBD2
j_call: TRBJ2-1
cdr3_length: 16
v_call: TRBV18
clone_size: once
cdr3_aa: CASSPARLAGNNEQFF
cdr3_nt: TGTGCCAGCTCACCAGCGAGACTAGCGGGCAACAATGAGCAGTTCTTC

d_call: -
j_call: TRBJ1-1
cdr3_length: 15
v_call: TRBV5-4
clone_size: -
cdr3_aa: CASREWIGVPFEAFF
cdr3_nt: TGTGCCAGCAGGGAATGGATAGGGGTTCCATTTGAAGCTTTCTTT

d_call: -
j_call: TRBJ2-1
cdr3_length: 16
v_call: TRBV5-1
clone_size: -
cdr3_aa: CASSLVVGGWIDEQFF
cdr3_nt: TGCGCCAGCAGCTTGGTAGTAGGGGGTTGGATCGATGAGCAGTTCTTC

d_call: TRBD2
j_call: TRBJ2-7
cdr3_length: 16
v_call: TRBV19
clone_size: -
cdr3_aa: CASSIGSGRGTYEQYF
cdr3_nt: TGTGCCAGTAGTATAGGTAGCGGGAGAGGTACCTACGAGCAGTACTTC

d_call: -
j_call: TRBJ1-5
cdr3_length: 12
v_call: TRBV7-8
clone_size: -
cdr3_aa: CASSLPGQPQHF
cdr3_nt: TGTGCCAGCAGCCTCCCCGGGCAGCCCCAGCATTTT

d_call: TRBD1
j_call: TRBJ1-3
cdr3_length: 15
v_call: TRBV6-5
clone_size: -
cdr3_aa: CASSYSKSPPGTVYF
cdr3_nt: TGTGCCAGCAGTTACTCGAAATCCCCCCCAGGGACAGTATATTTT

d_call: -
j_call: TRBJ1-2
cdr3_length: 18
v_call: TRBV1
clone_size: once
cdr3_aa: CTSSRNAQGTYINYGYTF
cdr3_nt: TGCACCAGCAGCCGCAACGCTCAGGGGACATATATTAACTATGGCTACACCTTC

d_call: TRBD2
j_call: TRBJ2-1
cdr3_length: 14
v_call: TRBV19
clone_size: -
cdr3_aa: CASSRGTSGSVLFF
cdr3_nt: TGTGCCAGTAGTAGGGGGACTAGCGGGAGTGTGCTGTTCTTC

d_call: TRBD2
j_call: TRBJ2-1
cdr3_length: 16
v_call: TRBV2
clone_size: once
cdr3_aa: CASSDRTSGRAYEQFF
cdr3_nt: TGTGCCAGCAGCGACAGGACTAGCGGGAGGGCCTATGAGCAGTTCTTC

d_call: -
j_call: TRBJ1-6
cdr3_length: 16
v_call: TRBV6-5
clone_size: -
cdr3_aa: CASSYSSVIYNSPLHF
cdr3_nt: TGTGCCAGCAGTTACTCTAGTGTCATCTATAATTCACCCCTCCACTTT

d_call: TRBD2
j_call: TRBJ2-3
cdr3_length: 13
v_call: TRBV27
clone_size: -
cdr3_aa: CASKLAGTDTQYF
cdr3_nt: TGTGCCAGCAAGCTAGCGGGCACAGATACGCAGTATTTT

d_call: TRBD2
j_call: TRBJ2-3
cdr3_length: 15
v_call: TRBV28
clone_size: -
cdr3_aa: CASSSAGTSGRAQYF
cdr3_nt: TGTGCCAGCAGTTCCGCCGGGACTAGCGGGAGAGCGCAGTATTTT

d_call: TRBD1
j_call: TRBJ1-6
cdr3_length: 15
v_call: TRBV19
clone_size: -
cdr3_aa: CASRTLEQGSSPLHF
cdr3_nt: TGTGCCAGTAGGACCCTGGAACAGGGGAGTTCACCCCTCCACTTT

d_call: TRBD2
j_call: TRBJ2-1
cdr3_length: 18
v_call: TRBV3-1/TRBV3-2
clone_size: -
cdr3_aa: CASSHWTSGSSSYNEQFF
cdr3_nt: TGTGCCAGCAGCCATTGGACTAGCGGGAGTTCCTCCTACAATGAGCAGTTCTTC

d_call: TRBD2
j_call: TRBJ2-3
cdr3_length: 15
v_call: TRBV3-1/TRBV3-2
clone_size: -
cdr3_aa: CASSQASGAADTQYF
cdr3_nt: TGTGCCAGCAGCCAAGCTAGCGGGGCGGCAGATACGCAGTATTTT

d_call: -
j_call: TRBJ1-6
cdr3_length: 17
v_call: TRBV27
clone_size: few
cdr3_aa: CASSLSQGNSYNSPLHF
cdr3_nt: TGTGCCAGCAGTTTATCGCAGGGGAACTCCTATAATTCACCCCTCCACTTT

d_call: -
j_call: TRBJ1-1
cdr3_length: 16
v_call: TRBV5-1
clone_size: -
cdr3_aa: CASSPGLFLGDTEAFF
cdr3_nt: TGCGCCAGCAGCCCCGGGTTGTTCCTTGGAGACACTGAAGCTTTCTTT

d_call: -
j_call: TRBJ2-1
cdr3_length: 16
v_call: TRBV27
clone_size: -
cdr3_aa: CASSPRGSVSYNEQFF
cdr3_nt: TGTGCCAGCAGTCCGAGGGGGTCGGTCTCCTACAATGAGCAGTTCTTC

d_call: -
j_call: TRBJ1-1
cdr3_length: 12
v_call: TRBV30
clone_size: -
cdr3_aa: CACFQGTPEAFF
cdr3_nt: TGTGCCTGCTTTCAGGGGACCCCTGAAGCTTTCTTT

d_call: TRBD2
j_call: TRBJ2-7
cdr3_length: 15
v_call: TRBV7-8
clone_size: -
cdr3_aa: CASSLSSGPLYEQYF
cdr3_nt: TGTGCCAGCAGCTTGTCTAGCGGACCTCTCTACGAGCAGTACTTC

d_call: -
j_call: TRBJ1-5
cdr3_length: 13
v_call: TRBV12-3/TRBV12-4
clone_size: once
cdr3_aa: CASSPIFNQPQHF
cdr3_nt: TGTGCCAGCAGCCCAATTTTCAATCAGCCCCAGCATTTT

d_call: -
j_call: TRBJ2-1
cdr3_length: 15
v_call: TRBV2
clone_size: -
cdr3_aa: CASNRLNSLPNEQFF
cdr3_nt: TGTGCCAGCAACCGACTAAATAGTTTGCCCAATGAGCAGTTCTTC

d_call: TRBD2
j_call: TRBJ2-3
cdr3_length: 12
v_call: TRBV29-1
clone_size: -
cdr3_aa: CIAGGGPDTQYF
cdr3_nt: TGCATCGCCGGGGGAGGGCCAGATACGCAGTATTTT

d_call: -
j_call: TRBJ2-7
cdr3_length: 15
v_call: TRBV6-5
clone_size: -
cdr3_aa: CASSYGRGRSYEQYF
cdr3_nt: TGTGCCAGCAGTTACGGAAGGGGTCGGTCCTACGAGCAGTACTTC

d_call: -
j_call: TRBJ2-4
cdr3_length: 14
v_call: TRBV21-1
clone_size: once
cdr3_aa: CASKKRGAKNIQYF
cdr3_nt: TGTGCCAGCAAGAAGCGGGGGGCCAAAAACATTCAGTACTTC

d_call: TRBD2
j_call: TRBJ2-5
cdr3_length: 13
v_call: TRBV6-6
clone_size: -
cdr3_aa: CASRGLAGETQYF
cdr3_nt: TGTGCCAGCAGGGGACTAGCAGGAGAGACCCAGTACTTC

d_call: TRBD1
j_call: TRBJ1-6
cdr3_length: 16
v_call: TRBV6-1
clone_size: -
cdr3_aa: CASSEVKTGSRSPLHF
cdr3_nt: TGTGCCAGCAGTGAAGTAAAGACAGGGAGTCGGTCACCCCTCCACTTT

d_call: TRBD2
j_call: TRBJ2-1
cdr3_length: 14
v_call: TRBV7-9
clone_size: -
cdr3_aa: CASSGLAGIFEQFF
cdr3_nt: TGTGCCAGCAGCGGACTAGCGGGAATATTTGAGCAGTTCTTC

d_call: TRBD2
j_call: TRBJ2-5
cdr3_length: 18
v_call: TRBV5-4
clone_size: -
cdr3_aa: CASSAETSGGGYQETQYF
cdr3_nt: TGTGCCAGCAGCGCCGAGACTAGCGGGGGGGGGTACCAAGAGACCCAGTACTTC

d_call: -
j_call: TRBJ2-1
cdr3_length: 15
v_call: TRBV3-1/TRBV3-2
clone_size: -
cdr3_aa: CASSLKGGRMNEQFF
cdr3_nt: TGTGCCAGCAGCCTAAAGGGGGGGCGAATGAATGAGCAGTTCTTC

d_call: TRBD2
j_call: TRBJ2-7
cdr3_length: 15
v_call: TRBV4-2
clone_size: -
cdr3_aa: CASSQDSGSAYEQYF
cdr3_nt: TGTGCCAGCAGCCAAGATAGCGGGTCGGCCTACGAGCAGTACTTC

d_call: -
j_call: TRBJ2-2
cdr3_length: 13
v_call: TRBV2
clone_size: -
cdr3_aa: CASNTGLPGELFF
cdr3_nt: TGTGCCTCAAACACTGGGCTCCCCGGGGAGCTGTTTTTT

d_call: TRBD1
j_call: TRBJ1-3
cdr3_length: 15
v_call: TRBV11-2
clone_size: -
cdr3_aa: CASSFYRGAGNTIYF
cdr3_nt: TGTGCCAGCAGCTTTTACAGGGGAGCTGGAAACACCATATATTTT

d_call: TRBD2
j_call: TRBJ2-7
cdr3_length: 18
v_call: TRBV7-9
clone_size: once
cdr3_aa: CASSTELPLGGRLYEQYF
cdr3_nt: TGTGCCAGCAGCACGGAACTGCCACTTGGCGGGAGACTCTACGAGCAGTACTTC

d_call: TRBD2
j_call: TRBJ2-3
cdr3_length: 18
v_call: TRBV7-6
clone_size: -
cdr3_aa: CASSLVISGGAGTDTQYF
cdr3_nt: TGTGCCAGCAGCTTAGTTATAAGCGGGGGGGCCGGCACAGATACGCAGTATTTT

d_call: -
j_call: TRBJ1-6
cdr3_length: 16
v_call: TRBV6-5
clone_size: -
cdr3_aa: CASSYSGSAGGMPLHF
cdr3_nt: TGTGCCAGCAGTTACTCGGGGAGCGCAGGCGGAATGCCCCTCCACTTT

d_call: -
j_call: TRBJ2-5
cdr3_length: 20
v_call: TRBV1
clone_size: -
cdr3_aa: CTSTPRRTWIGGRALETQYF
cdr3_nt: TGCACCAGCACACCTCGTCGGACTTGGATAGGCGGGAGGGCCTTAGAGACCCAGTACTTC

d_call: TRBD1
j_call: TRBJ2-2
cdr3_length: 16
v_call: TRBV5-1
clone_size: few
cdr3_aa: CASSLLGQGDTGELFF
cdr3_nt: TGCGCCAGCAGCTTATTGGGACAGGGGGACACCGGGGAGCTGTTTTTT

d_call: -
j_call: TRBJ2-7
cdr3_length: 14
v_call: TRBV18
clone_size: -
cdr3_aa: CASSPGLLSYEQYF
cdr3_nt: TGTGCCAGCTCCCCCGGACTACTTTCCTACGAGCAGTACTTC

d_call: TRBD2
j_call: TRBJ2-3
cdr3_length: 16
v_call: TRBV5-5
clone_size: -
cdr3_aa: CASSKSSGGNLYTQYF
cdr3_nt: TGTGCCAGCAGCAAGTCTAGCGGGGGAAATCTTTATACGCAGTATTTT

d_call: -
j_call: TRBJ2-5
cdr3_length: 14
v_call: TRBV5-1
clone_size: -
cdr3_aa: CASSSTRGQETQYF
cdr3_nt: TGCGCCAGCAGCTCTACCAGGGGACAAGAGACCCAGTACTTC

d_call: TRBD1
j_call: TRBJ1-2
cdr3_length: 16
v_call: TRBV7-9
clone_size: -
cdr3_aa: CASSLNGVDRTYGYTF
cdr3_nt: TGTGCCAGCAGCTTAAACGGAGTGGACAGGACCTATGGCTACACCTTC